This T cell receptor beta chain was documented in a study of CD8 T cells in ankylosing spondylitis. Study-wide results and limits: Past research had described some motif variants in reactive arthritis synovial fluid and blood.

TCRdb reprocessed the 5' RACE reads with MiXCR, giving one entry per CDR3 protein. The sample contains a few hundred thousand distinct CDR3 sequences, 20% to 25% of which appear only once. Trimming took 7 bases from V and 2 from J, leaving 9 bases between them. CDR1 WSHSY and CDR2 SAAADI come from the germline V gene. This CDR3 is 12 amino acids long. As regards this clonotype: The antigen is undetermined.

This clonotype originated in a male donor with ankylosing spondylitis or in good health (not recorded which). Sample: blood, either unsorted or a sorted T cell fraction (not recorded which). This chain links TRBV10-2 with TRBJ2-7; D remains unclear. The CDR3 loop reads CASTRPPYEQYF. The CDR3 nucleotides read TGCGCCAGCACTAGGCCCCCCTACGAGCAGTACTTC.